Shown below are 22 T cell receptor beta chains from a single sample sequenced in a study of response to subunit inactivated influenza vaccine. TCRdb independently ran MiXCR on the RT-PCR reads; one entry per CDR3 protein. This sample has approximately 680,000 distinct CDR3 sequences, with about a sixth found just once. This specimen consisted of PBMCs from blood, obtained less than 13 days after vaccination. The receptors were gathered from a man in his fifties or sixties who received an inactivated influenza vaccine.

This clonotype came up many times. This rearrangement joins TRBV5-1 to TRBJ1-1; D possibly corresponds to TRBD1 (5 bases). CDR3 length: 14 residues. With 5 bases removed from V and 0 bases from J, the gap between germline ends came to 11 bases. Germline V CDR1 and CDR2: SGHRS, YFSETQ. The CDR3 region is CASSYTGLNTEAFF. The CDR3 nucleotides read TGCGCCAGCAGTTACACAGGTTTGAACACTGAAGCTTTCTTT.

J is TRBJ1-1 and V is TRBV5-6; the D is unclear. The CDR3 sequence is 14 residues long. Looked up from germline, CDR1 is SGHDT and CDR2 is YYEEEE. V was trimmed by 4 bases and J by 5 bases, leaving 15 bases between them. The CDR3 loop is CASSPAIPGTEAFF. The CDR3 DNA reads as TGTGCCAGCAGCCCGGCGATACCGGGAACTGAAGCTTTCTTT.

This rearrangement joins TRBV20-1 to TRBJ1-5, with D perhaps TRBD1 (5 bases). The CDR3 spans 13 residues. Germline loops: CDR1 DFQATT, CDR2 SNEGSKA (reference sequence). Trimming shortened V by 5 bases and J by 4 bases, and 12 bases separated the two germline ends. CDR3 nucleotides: TGCAGTGCTCTTCAGGGTGGGAATCAGCCCCAGCATTTT. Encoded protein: CSALQGGNQPQHF.

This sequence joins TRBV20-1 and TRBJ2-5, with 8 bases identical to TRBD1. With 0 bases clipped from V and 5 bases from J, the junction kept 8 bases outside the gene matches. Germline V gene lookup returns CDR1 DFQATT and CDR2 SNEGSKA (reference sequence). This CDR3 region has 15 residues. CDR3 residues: CSARDMAQGGETQYF. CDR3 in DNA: TGCAGTGCTAGAGATATGGCACAGGGGGGCGAGACCCAGTACTTC.

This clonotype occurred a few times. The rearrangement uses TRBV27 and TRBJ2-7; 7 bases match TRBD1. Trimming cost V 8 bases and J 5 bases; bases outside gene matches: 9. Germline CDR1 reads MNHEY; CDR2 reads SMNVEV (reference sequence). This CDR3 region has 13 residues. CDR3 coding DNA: TGTGCCAGCGGACCCAGACAGGGCCACGAGCAGTACTTC. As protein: CASGPRQGHEQYF.

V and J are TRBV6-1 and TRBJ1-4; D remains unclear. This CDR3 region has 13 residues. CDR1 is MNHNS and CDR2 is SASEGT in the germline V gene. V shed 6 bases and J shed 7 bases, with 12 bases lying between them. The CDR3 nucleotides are TGTGCCAGCAGAGGGTGGGGAGTTGAAAAACTGTTTTTT. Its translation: CASRGWGVEKLFF.

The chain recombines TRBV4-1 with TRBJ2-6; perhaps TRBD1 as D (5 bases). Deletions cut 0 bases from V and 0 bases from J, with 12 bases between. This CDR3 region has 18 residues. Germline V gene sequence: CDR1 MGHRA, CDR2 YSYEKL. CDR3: CASSQDLRAYSGANVLTF. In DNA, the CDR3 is TGCGCCAGCAGCCAAGATCTCAGGGCCTACTCTGGGGCCAACGTCCTGACTTTC.

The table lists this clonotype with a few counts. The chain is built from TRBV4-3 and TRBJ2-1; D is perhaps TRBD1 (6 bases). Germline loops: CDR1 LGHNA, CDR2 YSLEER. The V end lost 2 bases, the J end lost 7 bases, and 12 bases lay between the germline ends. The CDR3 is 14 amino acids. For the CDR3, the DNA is TGCGCCAGCAGCCAACCATCAGGGGAGAATGAGCAGTTCTTC. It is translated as CASSQPSGENEQFF.

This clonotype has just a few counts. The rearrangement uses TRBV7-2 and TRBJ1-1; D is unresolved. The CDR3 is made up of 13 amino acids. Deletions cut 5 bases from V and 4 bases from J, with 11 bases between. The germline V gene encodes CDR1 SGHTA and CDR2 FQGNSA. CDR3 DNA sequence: TGTGCCAGCAGCCCTAGGATGGCCACTGAAGCTTTCTTT. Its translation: CASSPRMATEAFF.

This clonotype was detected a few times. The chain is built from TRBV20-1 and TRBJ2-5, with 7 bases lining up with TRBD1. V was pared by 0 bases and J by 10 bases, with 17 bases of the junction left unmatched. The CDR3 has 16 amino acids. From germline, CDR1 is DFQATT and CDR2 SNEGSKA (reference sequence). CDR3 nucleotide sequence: TGCAGTGCTAGAGATAAAGCCAGGGGGATCCCCCGAGTCCAGTACTTC. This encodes CSARDKARGIPRVQYF.

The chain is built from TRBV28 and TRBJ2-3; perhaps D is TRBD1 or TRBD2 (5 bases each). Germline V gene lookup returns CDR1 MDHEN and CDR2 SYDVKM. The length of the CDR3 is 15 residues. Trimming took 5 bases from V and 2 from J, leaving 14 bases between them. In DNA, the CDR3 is TGTGCCAGCAGTGAGAGGGGTTCGAACACAGATACGCAGTATTTT. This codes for CASSERGSNTDTQYF.

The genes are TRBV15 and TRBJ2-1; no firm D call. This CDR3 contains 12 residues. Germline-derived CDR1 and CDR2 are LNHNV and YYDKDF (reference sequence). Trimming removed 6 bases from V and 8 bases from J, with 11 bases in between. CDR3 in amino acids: CATSAPFDEQFF. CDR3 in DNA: TGTGCCACCAGTGCCCCCTTTGATGAGCAGTTCTTC.

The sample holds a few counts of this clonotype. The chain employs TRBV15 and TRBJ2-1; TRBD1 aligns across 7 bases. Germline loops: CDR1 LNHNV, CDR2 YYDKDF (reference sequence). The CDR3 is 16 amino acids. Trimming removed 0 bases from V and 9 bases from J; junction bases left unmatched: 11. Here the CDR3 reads CATSRDIVAGGSEQFF. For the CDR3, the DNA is TGTGCCACCAGCAGAGATATTGTGGCAGGGGGTAGTGAGCAGTTCTTC.

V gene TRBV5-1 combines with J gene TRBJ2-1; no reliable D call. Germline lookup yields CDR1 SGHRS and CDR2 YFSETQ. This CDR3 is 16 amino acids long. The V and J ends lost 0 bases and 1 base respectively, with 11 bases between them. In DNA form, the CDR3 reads TGCGCCAGCAGCTTGGACGTTCTTAGGTCCTACAATGAGCAGTTCTTC. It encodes CASSLDVLRSYNEQFF.

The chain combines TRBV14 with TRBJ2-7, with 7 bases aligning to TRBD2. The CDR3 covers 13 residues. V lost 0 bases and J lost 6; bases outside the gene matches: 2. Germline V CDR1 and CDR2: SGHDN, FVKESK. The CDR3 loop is CASSQEAGVEQYF. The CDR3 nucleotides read TGTGCCAGCAGCCAAGAGGCGGGAGTCGAGCAGTACTTC.

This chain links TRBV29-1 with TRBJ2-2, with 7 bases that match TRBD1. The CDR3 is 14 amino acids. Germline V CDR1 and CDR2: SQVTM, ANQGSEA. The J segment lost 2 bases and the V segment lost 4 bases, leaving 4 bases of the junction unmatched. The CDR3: CSVAGTANTGELFF. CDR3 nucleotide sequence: TGCAGCGTTGCCGGGACAGCTAACACCGGGGAGCTGTTTTTT.

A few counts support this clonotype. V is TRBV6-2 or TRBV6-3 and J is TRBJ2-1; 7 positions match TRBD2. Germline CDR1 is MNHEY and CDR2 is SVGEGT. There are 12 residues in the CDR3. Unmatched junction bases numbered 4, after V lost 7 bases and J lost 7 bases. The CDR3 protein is CASTLSGNEQFF. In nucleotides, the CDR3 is TGTGCCAGCACCCTTAGCGGGAATGAGCAGTTCTTC.

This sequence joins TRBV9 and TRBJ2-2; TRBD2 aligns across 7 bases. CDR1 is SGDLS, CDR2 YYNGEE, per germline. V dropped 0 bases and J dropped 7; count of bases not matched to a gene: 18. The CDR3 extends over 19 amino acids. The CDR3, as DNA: TGTGCCAGCAGCGTAGCTGGAGTAGCGGGCTCCTCAGGGCACGGGGAGCTGTTTTTT. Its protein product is CASSVAGVAGSSGHGELFF.

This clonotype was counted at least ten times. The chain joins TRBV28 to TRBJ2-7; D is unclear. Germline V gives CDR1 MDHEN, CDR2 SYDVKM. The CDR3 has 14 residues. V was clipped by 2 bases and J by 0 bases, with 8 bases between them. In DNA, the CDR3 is TGTGCCAGCAGTTTACCGGTCCCCTCCTACGAGCAGTACTTC. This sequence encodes CASSLPVPSYEQYF.

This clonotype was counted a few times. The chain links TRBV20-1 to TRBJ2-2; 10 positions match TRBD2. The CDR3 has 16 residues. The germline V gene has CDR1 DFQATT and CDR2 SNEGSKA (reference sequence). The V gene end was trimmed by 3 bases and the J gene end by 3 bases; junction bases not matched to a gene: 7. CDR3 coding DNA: TGCAGTGCTAGGGGTGGACTAGCGGAGTACACCGGGGAGCTGTTTTTT. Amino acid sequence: CSARGGLAEYTGELFF.

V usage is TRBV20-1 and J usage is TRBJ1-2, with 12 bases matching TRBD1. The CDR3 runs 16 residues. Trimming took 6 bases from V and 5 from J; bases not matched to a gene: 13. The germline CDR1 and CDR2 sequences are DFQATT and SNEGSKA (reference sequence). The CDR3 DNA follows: TGCAGTGCCACACCCCCGGGACAGGGGGCGCAGTATGGCTACACCTTC. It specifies CSATPPGQGAQYGYTF.

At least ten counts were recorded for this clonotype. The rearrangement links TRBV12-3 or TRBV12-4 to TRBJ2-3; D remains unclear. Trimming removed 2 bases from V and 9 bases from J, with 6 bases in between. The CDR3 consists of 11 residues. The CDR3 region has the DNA TGTGCCAGCAGTTTATCGCAGACGCAGTATTTT. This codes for CASSLSQTQYF.